This T cell receptor (beta chain) derives from a study of blood T cell repertoires in COVID-19. The wider study: Samples taken during acute and convalescent COVID-19 were collected in the United States, Italy and Spain. From T cells, B-cell-depleted T cells, or PBMCs came the material, which was cDNA or gDNA.

Germline loops: CDR1 LGHDT, CDR2 YNNKEL (reference sequence). The CDR3 sequence is 13 residues long. With 0 bases clipped from V and 14 bases from J, the junction kept 7 bases outside the gene matches. Original processing notes: Nucleated cell number was recorded as an estimate derived from reference gene primer amplification. The assay was immunoSEQ multiplex PCR, and TCRdb's table has in-frame clones only and misses some. That table is the source of V, J and clone size, and D and trimming were worked out from the DNA. The sample has 150,000 to 160,000 clones, over 60% seen once; the top ten hold under 2%.

The V and J genes are TRBV3-1 (or the pseudogene TRBV3-2) and TRBJ2-1; 7 nucleotides match TRBD2. Material: peripheral blood. This TCR came from an elderly man with acute or convalescent COVID-19. The CDR3 bases are TGTGCCAGCAGCCAAGAGCCACGGGGGAGGGAGTTCTTC. The encoded protein is CASSQEPRGREFF.